The clone carrying this TCR beta chain has a count of ten or more. TCR beta CDR3 sequences were amplified from RNA transcripts. Researchers ran a first-round RT-PCR on the TCR CDR3 using the HTBI primer set. TCRdb re-called the multiplex PCR reads with MiXCR, one entry per CDR3 protein. The table includes 200,000 to 250,000 distinct CDR3 sequences, 15% to 20% detected once. This record belongs to a study of T cells in Graves' hyperthyroidism and ophthalmopathy. Roughly 9.1 ml of fresh peripheral blood supplied the PBMCs. Germline-derived CDR1 and CDR2 are SNHLY and FYNNEI. The ends lost 0 bases at V and 0 bases at J; junction bases unmatched: 13. The CDR3 loop spans 20 amino acids.

Sequencing input: blood. The chain carries TRBV2 and TRBJ2-3; TRBD2 matches 9 bases. This receptor was taken from a man between 45 and 60 years old with Graves' hyperthyroidism. DNA of the CDR3: TGTGCCAGCAGTGAAGCTGGCGGGAGGGCCTCTCGTGCTAGCACAGATACGCAGTATTTT. This encodes CASSEAGGRASRASTDTQYF.